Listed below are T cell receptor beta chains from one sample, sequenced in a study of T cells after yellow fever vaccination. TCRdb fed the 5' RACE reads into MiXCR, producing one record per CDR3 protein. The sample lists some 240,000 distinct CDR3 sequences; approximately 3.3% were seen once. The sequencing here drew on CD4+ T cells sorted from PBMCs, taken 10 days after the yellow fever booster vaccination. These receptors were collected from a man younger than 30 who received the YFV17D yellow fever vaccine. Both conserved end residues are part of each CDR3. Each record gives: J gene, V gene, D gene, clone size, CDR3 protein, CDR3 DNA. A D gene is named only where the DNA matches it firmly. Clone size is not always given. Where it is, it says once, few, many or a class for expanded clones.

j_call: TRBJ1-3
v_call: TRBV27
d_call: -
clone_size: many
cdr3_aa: CASSSRPSGNTIYF
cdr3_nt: TGTGCCAGCAGTTCACGGCCCTCTGGAAACACCATATATTTT

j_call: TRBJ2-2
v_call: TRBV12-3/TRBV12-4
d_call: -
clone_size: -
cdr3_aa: CASSTDGSTGEMFF
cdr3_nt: TGTGCCAGCAGCACGGACGGGAGCACCGGGGAGATGTTTTTT

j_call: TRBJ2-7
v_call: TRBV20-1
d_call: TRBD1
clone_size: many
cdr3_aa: CSARDGAGGRGEQYF
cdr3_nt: TGCAGTGCTAGAGATGGGGCAGGGGGAAGGGGCGAGCAGTACTTC

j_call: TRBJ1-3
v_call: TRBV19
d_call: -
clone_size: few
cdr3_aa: CASSMGRDSGNTIYF
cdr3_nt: TGTGCCAGTAGTATGGGCAGGGACTCTGGAAACACCATATATTTT

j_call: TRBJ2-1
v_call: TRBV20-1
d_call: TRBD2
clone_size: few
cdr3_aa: CSASGLAGGFSSYNEQFF
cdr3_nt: TGCAGTGCTTCGGGACTAGCGGGGGGCTTCAGCTCCTACAATGAGCAGTTCTTC

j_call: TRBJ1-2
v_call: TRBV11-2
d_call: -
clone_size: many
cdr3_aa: CASSATLQGGGYTF
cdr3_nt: TGTGCCAGCAGCGCCACTTTACAGGGAGGTGGCTACACCTTC

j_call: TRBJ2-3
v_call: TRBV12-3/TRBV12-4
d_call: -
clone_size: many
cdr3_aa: CASSLVITDTQYF
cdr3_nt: TGTGCCAGCAGTTTGGTCATCACAGATACGCAGTATTTT

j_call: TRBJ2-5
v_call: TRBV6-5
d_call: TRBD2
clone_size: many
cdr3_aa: CASSKRASGGQETQYF
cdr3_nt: TGTGCCAGCTCCAAACGGGCTAGCGGGGGGCAAGAGACCCAGTACTTC

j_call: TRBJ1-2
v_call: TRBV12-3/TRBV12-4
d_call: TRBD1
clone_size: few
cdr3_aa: CASSSLGTAGYGYTF
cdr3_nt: TGTGCCAGCAGTTCGCTCGGGACAGCAGGATATGGCTACACCTTC

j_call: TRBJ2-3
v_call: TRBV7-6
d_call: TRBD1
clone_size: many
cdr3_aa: CASSSRQQGVADTQYF
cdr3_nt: TGTGCCAGCAGCTCCAGGCAACAGGGGGTAGCAGATACGCAGTATTTT

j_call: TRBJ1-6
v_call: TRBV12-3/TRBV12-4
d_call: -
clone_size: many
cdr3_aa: CASSRKRSSPLHF
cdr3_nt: TGTGCCAGCAGCCGCAAAAGGAGTTCACCCCTCCACTTT

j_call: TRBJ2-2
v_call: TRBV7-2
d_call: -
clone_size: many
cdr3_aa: CASSFRTVNTGELFF
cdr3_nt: TGTGCCAGCAGCTTTCGGACAGTTAACACCGGGGAGCTGTTTTTT

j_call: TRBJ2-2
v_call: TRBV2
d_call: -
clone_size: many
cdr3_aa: CASREQAYTGELFF
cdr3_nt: TGTGCCAGCAGGGAACAGGCATACACCGGGGAGCTGTTTTTT

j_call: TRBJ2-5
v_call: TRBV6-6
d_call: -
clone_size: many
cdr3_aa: CASSRTIETQYF
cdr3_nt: TGTGCCAGCAGTAGGACCATCGAGACCCAGTACTTC

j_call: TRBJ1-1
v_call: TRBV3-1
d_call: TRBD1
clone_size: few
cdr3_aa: CASSPSWGRGGVGTEAFF
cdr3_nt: TGTGCCAGCAGCCCTTCCTGGGGCAGGGGGGGAGTGGGCACTGAAGCTTTCTTT

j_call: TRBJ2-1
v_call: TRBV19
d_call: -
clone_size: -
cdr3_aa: CASSISRGLGQFF
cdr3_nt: TGTGCCAGCAGCATCTCTCGGGGGCTGGGGCAGTTCTTC

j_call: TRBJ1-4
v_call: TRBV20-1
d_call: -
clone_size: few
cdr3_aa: CSAKGAGGTNEKLFF
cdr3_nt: TGCAGTGCCAAAGGAGCCGGGGGCACTAATGAAAAACTGTTTTTT

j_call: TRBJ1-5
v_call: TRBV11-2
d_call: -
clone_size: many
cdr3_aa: CASSLGRGLSNQPQHF
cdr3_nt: TGTGCCAGCAGCCTCGGACGGGGACTAAGCAATCAGCCCCAGCATTTT

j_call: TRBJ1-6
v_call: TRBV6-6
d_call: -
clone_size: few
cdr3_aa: CASSYMGGLNSPLHF
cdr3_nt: TGTGCCAGCAGTTACATGGGGGGGCTTAATTCACCCCTCCACTTT

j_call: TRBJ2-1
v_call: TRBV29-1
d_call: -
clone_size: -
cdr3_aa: CSVRTGGDEQSF
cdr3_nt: TGCAGCGTACGGACAGGAGGGGATGAGCAGTCCTTC

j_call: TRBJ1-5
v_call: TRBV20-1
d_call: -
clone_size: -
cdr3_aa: CSARGDADQPQHF
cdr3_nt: TGCAGTGCTAGGGGGGATGCCGATCAGCCCCAGCATTTT

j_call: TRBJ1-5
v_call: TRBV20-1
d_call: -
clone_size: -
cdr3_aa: CSARDPGASGNQPQHF
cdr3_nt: TGCAGTGCTAGAGATCCCGGGGCAAGTGGCAATCAGCCCCAGCATTTT

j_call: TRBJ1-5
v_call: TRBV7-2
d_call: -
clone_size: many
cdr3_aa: CASSLQGYQPQHF
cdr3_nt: TGTGCCAGCAGCTTACAGGGATATCAGCCCCAGCATTTT

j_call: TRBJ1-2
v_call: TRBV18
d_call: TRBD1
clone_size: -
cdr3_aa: CASSQRQGAYGYTF
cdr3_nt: TGTGCCAGCTCACAAAGACAGGGGGCCTATGGCTACACCTTC

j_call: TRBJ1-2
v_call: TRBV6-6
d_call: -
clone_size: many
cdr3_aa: CASTLSGYGYTF
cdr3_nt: TGTGCCAGCACCCTCTCAGGCTATGGCTACACCTTC

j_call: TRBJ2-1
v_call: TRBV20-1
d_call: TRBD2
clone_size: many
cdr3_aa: CSAPRLAGGEQFF
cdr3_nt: TGCAGTGCTCCCCGACTAGCGGGGGGGGAGCAGTTCTTC

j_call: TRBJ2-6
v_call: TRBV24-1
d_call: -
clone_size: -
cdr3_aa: CATSDSVIGGRANVLTF
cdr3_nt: TGTGCCACCAGTGATTCGGTTATTGGGGGGAGGGCCAACGTCCTGACTTTC

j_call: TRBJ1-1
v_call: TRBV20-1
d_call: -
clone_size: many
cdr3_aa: CSALRNEAFF
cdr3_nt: TGCAGTGCTCTACGGAATGAAGCTTTCTTT

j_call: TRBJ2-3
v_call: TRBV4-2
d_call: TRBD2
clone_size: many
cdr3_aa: CASSQRLAGGPDTQYF
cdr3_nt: TGTGCCAGCAGCCAAAGACTAGCGGGGGGGCCAGATACGCAGTATTTT

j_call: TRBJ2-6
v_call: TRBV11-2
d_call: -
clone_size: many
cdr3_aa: CASSFRGANVLTF
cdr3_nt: TGTGCCAGCTCATTTCGAGGGGCCAACGTCCTGACTTTC

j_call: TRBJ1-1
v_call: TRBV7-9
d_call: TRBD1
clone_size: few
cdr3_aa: CASSQGASNTEAFF
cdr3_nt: TGTGCCAGCAGCCAGGGGGCTTCAAACACTGAAGCTTTCTTT